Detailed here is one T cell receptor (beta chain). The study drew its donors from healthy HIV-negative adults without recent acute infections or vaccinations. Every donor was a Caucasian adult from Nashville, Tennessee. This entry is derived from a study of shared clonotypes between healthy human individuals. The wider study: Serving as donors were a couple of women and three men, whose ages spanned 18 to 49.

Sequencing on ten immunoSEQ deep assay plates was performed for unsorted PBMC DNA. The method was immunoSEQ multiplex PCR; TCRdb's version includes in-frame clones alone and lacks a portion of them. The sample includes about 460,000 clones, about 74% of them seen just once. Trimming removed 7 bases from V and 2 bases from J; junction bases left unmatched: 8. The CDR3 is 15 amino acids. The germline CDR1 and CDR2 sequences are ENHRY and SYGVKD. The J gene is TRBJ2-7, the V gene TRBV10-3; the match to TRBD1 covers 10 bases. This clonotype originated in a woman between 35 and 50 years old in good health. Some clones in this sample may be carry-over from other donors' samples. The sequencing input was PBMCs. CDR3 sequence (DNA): TGTGCCATCAAAATCGGGACAGGGGACGCCTACGAGCAGTACTTC. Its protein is CAIKIGTGDAYEQYF.